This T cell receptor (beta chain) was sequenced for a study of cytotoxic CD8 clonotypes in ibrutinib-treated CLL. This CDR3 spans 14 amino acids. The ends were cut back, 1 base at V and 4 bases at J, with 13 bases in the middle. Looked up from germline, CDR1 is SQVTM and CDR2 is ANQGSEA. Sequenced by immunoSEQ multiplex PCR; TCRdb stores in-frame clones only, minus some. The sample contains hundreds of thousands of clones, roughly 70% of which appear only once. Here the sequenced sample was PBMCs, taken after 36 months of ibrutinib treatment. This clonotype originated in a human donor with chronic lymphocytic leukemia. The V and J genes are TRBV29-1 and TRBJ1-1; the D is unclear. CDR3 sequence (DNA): TGCAGCGTTGAAGTGGCAGCTGGTGGCACTGAAGCTTTCTTT. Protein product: CSVEVAAGGTEAFF.